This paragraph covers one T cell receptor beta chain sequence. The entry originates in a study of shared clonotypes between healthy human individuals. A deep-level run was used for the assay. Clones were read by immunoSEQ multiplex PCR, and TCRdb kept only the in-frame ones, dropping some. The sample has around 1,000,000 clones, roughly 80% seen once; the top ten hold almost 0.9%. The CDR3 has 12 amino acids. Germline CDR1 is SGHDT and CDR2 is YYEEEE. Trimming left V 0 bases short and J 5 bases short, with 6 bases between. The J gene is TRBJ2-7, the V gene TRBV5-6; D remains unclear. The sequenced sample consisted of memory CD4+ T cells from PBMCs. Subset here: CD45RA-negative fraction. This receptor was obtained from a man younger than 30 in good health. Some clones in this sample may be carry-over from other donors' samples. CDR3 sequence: CASSLDIHEQYF. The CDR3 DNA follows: TGTGCCAGCAGCTTGGACATCCACGAGCAGTACTTC.